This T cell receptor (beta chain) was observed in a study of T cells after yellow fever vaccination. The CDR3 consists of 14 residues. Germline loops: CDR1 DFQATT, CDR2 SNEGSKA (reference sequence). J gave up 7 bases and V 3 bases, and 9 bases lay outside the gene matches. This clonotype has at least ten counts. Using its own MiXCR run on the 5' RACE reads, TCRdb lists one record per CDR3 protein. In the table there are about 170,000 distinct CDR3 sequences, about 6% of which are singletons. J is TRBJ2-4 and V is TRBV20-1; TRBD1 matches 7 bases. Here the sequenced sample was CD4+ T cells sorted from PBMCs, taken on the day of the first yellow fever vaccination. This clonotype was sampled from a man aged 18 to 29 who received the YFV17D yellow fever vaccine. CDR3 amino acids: CSASHRDRANIQYF. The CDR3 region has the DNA TGCAGTGCTAGCCACCGGGACAGAGCGAACATTCAGTACTTC.